The entry that follows covers one T cell receptor (beta chain) sequence. Its specificity is not known. This sample was taken from a study of cytomegalovirus exposure and HLA in healthy donors. Vbeta (60) and Jbeta (13) primers were used in the PCR. The method was immunoSEQ multiplex PCR; TCRdb's version includes in-frame clones alone and lacks a portion of them. In total, the table holds about 64,000 clones. Germline values: CDR1 GTSNPN, CDR2 SVGIG (reference sequence). This CDR3 has 14 amino acids. Trimming stripped 5 bases from V and 4 bases from J, with 16 bases between. Study results and caveats: TCR beta chains numbering under 200 were designated cytomegalovirus-associated.

The sequenced material came from PBMCs. This clonotype was obtained from a woman younger than 35 in good health and CMV-seronegative. The V call is TRBV30, the J call TRBJ2-3, with D unclear. CDR3 in amino acids: CAWRLGVNPDTQYF. As DNA, the CDR3 is TGTGCCTGGCGGTTAGGAGTAAACCCAGATACGCAGTATTTT.